This entry lists 27 T cell receptor beta chains sequenced from one sample in a study of T cell responses to AZD1222 COVID-19 vaccine. Sequencing was performed with immunoSEQ multiplex PCR; in TCRdb, only in-frame clones are kept and a portion is missing. The sample has 70,000 or so clones, around nine tenths seen once. The material was peripheral blood, obtained on day 0 of AZD1222 vaccination. These receptor sequences come from an adult in good health.

V gene TRBV6-2 or TRBV6-3 combines with J gene TRBJ2-6; D gene uncertain. V was clipped by 5 bases and J by 0 bases, with 5 bases between them. The CDR3 totals 14 residues. Germline CDR1 is MNHEY and CDR2 is SVGEGT. The CDR3 here is CASSTLSGANVLTF. The DNA for the CDR3 is TGTGCCAGCAGTACCCTCTCTGGGGCCAACGTCCTGACTTTC.

Only a few counts were recorded for this clone. The genes are TRBV6-1 and TRBJ1-2; the match to TRBD1 covers 9 bases. Germline CDR1 and CDR2: MNHNS and SASEGT. This CDR3 spans 14 amino acids. V was clipped by 2 bases and J by 8 bases; unmatched bases: 6. The CDR3 nucleotides are TGTGCCAGCAGTGAACTGACAGGGGGGACCGGCTACACCTTC. This codes for CASSELTGGTGYTF.

V usage is TRBV7-2 and J usage is TRBJ2-7; D might be TRBD2 (6 bases). Trimming removed 5 bases from V and 1 base from J, with 12 bases in between. The CDR3 totals 14 residues. Per germline, CDR1 SGHTA and CDR2 FQGNSA. CDR3 in DNA: TGTGCCAGCAGCCCCCGACTAGGTTCCTACGAGCAGTACTTC. Its protein is CASSPRLGSYEQYF.

CDR3 in amino acids: CASRRTGNYNEQFF. The DNA of the CDR3 is TGTGCCAGCAGAAGGACAGGGAACTACAATGAGCAGTTCTTC. V gene TRBV6-5 combines with J gene TRBJ2-1; 8 bases agree with TRBD1. Looked up from germline, CDR1 is MNHEY and CDR2 is SVGAGI. The CDR3 runs to 14 residues. Trimming took 6 bases from V and 3 from J; bases not matched to a gene: 4.

This chain connects TRBV11-3 to TRBJ2-2; the D is unclear. The CDR3 contains 14 residues. The germline V gene encodes CDR1 SGHNT and CDR2 YENEEA. Trimming took off 1 base at V and 3 bases at J, with 6 bases between the two ends. The CDR3 DNA is TGTGCCAGCAGCTTAGGGCAGGACACCGGGGAGCTGTTTTTT. Translated: CASSLGQDTGELFF.

The V gene is TRBV10-1, the J gene TRBJ2-1; possibly TRBD1 or TRBD2 for D (6 bases each). The CDR3 loop spans 16 amino acids. The germline CDR1 and CDR2 sequences are WNHNN and SYGVQD (reference sequence). Between the trimmed V and J ends, which lost 4 bases and 5 bases, there was a span of 18 bases. In DNA form, the CDR3 reads TGCGCCAGCAGTGCACGGATTGGGGGGCGAAACAATGAGCAGTTCTTC. Translating gives CASSARIGGRNNEQFF.

The chain recombines TRBV6-2 or TRBV6-3 with TRBJ2-7; 8 positions agree with TRBD2. The CDR3 totals 15 residues. Germline V CDR1 and CDR2: MNHEY, SVGEGT. V lost 4 bases, J lost 1 base, and 6 bases stayed unmatched. DNA for the CDR3: TGTGCCAGCAGTTTCGTAGCGGGATTATCCTACGAGCAGTACTTC. Residues: CASSFVAGLSYEQYF.

The genes are TRBV19 and TRBJ2-3; tentative D call: TRBD1 (6 bases). CDR1 is LNHDA and CDR2 is SQIVND in the germline V gene (reference sequence). The CDR3 runs 14 residues. V was cut by 3 bases and J by 0 bases, with 7 bases left in between. CDR3 region: CASSIQGSTDTQYF. The CDR3 bases are TGTGCCAGTAGTATTCAGGGGAGCACAGATACGCAGTATTTT.

This clone showed up just once. In the same sample, other DNA sequences code for this CDR3. This sequence joins TRBV9 and TRBJ2-7; the match to TRBD1 covers 10 bases. The CDR3 extends over 14 amino acids. The trim removed 2 bases at V and 2 bases at J, leaving 1 base unmatched. The germline V gene has CDR1 SGDLS and CDR2 YYNGEE. The CDR3 bases are TGTGCCAGCAGCGTCGGACAGGGGGCCTACGAGCAGTACTTC. Translating gives CASSVGQGAYEQYF.

The J gene is TRBJ2-2, the V gene TRBV6-1; unclear D gene. The germline gives CDR1 MNHNS, CDR2 SASEGT. The CDR3 runs to 15 residues. The V gene lost 0 bases and the J gene lost 1 base, with 6 bases spanning the gap. CDR3 nucleotide sequence: TGTGCCAGCAGTGAAGCGACCGGGAACACCGGGGAGCTGTTTTTT. Its translation: CASSEATGNTGELFF.

The V gene is TRBV6-5, the J gene TRBJ1-4, with TRBD1 matching over 10 bases. CDR1 is MNHEY, CDR2 SVGAGI, per germline. V gave up 0 bases and J gave up 11 bases; unmatched junction bases: 6. The CDR3 totals 15 residues. CDR3 nucleotides: TGTGCCAGCAGTTACTCGAGGGACAGGGGAGGGAAACTGTTTTTT. It is translated as CASSYSRDRGGKLFF.

This rearrangement joins TRBV28 to TRBJ1-5, with 10 bases that match TRBD1. This CDR3 is built from 16 residues. CDR1 MDHEN and CDR2 SYDVKM come from the germline V gene. The J segment lost 3 bases and the V segment lost 4 bases, leaving 6 bases of the junction unmatched. The CDR3 bases are TGTGCCAGCAGTTCGCTCGGGACAGGGGACAATCAGCCCCAGCATTTT. Translating it yields CASSSLGTGDNQPQHF.

This chain uses TRBV6-5 with TRBJ1-6; 7 bases agree with TRBD1. This CDR3 region has 14 residues. CDR1 and CDR2 (germline): MNHEY, SVGAGI. V lost 7 bases to trimming and J lost 7 bases; unmatched junction nucleotides: 7. CDR3 nucleotides: TGTGCCAGCACTTCCGGGACAGTCAATTCACCCCTCCACTTT. This sequence encodes CASTSGTVNSPLHF.

The rearrangement uses TRBV20-1 and TRBJ2-1, with D possibly TRBD2 on 5 matching bases. Trimming removed 3 bases from V and 6 bases from J, with 24 bases in between. The CDR3 sequence is 17 residues long. The germline V gene encodes CDR1 DFQATT and CDR2 SNEGSKA (reference sequence). The CDR3 sequence is CSASVPASSNTPNEQFF. The DNA of the CDR3 is TGCAGTGCTAGTGTCCCCGCTAGCTCTAACACGCCCAATGAGCAGTTCTTC.

V and J are TRBV27 and TRBJ1-1; unclear D gene. The V and J ends lost 8 bases and 4 bases respectively, with 14 bases between them. Germline CDR1 reads MNHEY; CDR2 reads SMNVEV (reference sequence). The CDR3 loop spans 13 amino acids. The CDR3 region is CASSYDRVTEAFF. CDR3 nucleotides: TGTGCCAGCTCGTACGATCGGGTCACTGAAGCTTTCTTT.

In this sample, this clone turned up once. The chain recombines TRBV11-2 with TRBJ1-3, with D unclear. CDR1 and CDR2 from the germline V gene are SGHAT and FQNNGV. Between the trimmed V and J ends, which lost 3 bases and 4 bases, there was a span of 13 bases. The CDR3 is made up of 15 amino acids. CDR3 bases: TGTGCCAGCAGCTTCCAACAGAGCACGGGAAACACCATATATTTT. Its translation: CASSFQQSTGNTIYF.

This clone was found once. The gene calls are TRBV6-4 and TRBJ1-2, with D uncertain. Germline-derived CDR1 and CDR2 are MRHNA and SNTAGT. The CDR3 runs to 13 residues. The germline V and J ends were trimmed by 11 bases and 0 bases, with 13 bases remaining between them. CDR3 nucleotide sequence: TGTGCCGGTCACTATAGAGCTAACTATGGCTACACCTTC. It translates to CAGHYRANYGYTF.

The rearrangement links TRBV6-1 to TRBJ1-1, with D possibly matching TRBD1 (5 bases). Trimming took 3 bases from V and 4 from J, leaving 9 bases between them. Germline V CDR1 and CDR2: MNHNS, SASEGT. The CDR3 totals 13 residues. The CDR3 DNA reads as TGTGCCAGCAGTGACAGGGTAACCACTGAAGCTTTCTTT. Its translation: CASSDRVTTEAFF.

V gene TRBV12-2 combines with J gene TRBJ1-6. TRBV12-2 corresponds to a pseudogene. CDR3 length: 14 amino acids. CDR3 DNA sequence: TGTGCAAGTGGCCGGGCCTCCTATAATTCACCCCTCCACTTT. It encodes CASGRASYNSPLHF.

The chain recombines TRBV3-1 (or the pseudogene TRBV3-2) with TRBJ1-2; D uncertain. This CDR3 contains 15 residues. Germline loops: CDR1 LGHDT, CDR2 YNNKEL (reference sequence). Trimming pared 1 base from V and 5 bases from J, leaving 14 bases between. This CDR3 reads CASSQGPDGEYGYTF. The CDR3 DNA follows: TGTGCCAGCAGCCAAGGCCCCGACGGGGAATATGGCTACACCTTC.

This chain connects TRBV20-1 to TRBJ1-2; D gene unclear. The germline V gene has CDR1 DFQATT and CDR2 SNEGSKA (reference sequence). V shed 7 bases and J shed 4 bases, with 10 bases lying between them. CDR3 size: 11 residues. CDR3 coding DNA: TGCAGTGGGAGAGGCTCCTATGGCTACACCTTC. Translating gives CSGRGSYGYTF.

V and J are TRBV30 and TRBJ2-2; a possible D gene is TRBD2 (6 bases). The V gene lost 2 bases and the J gene lost 3 bases, with 13 bases spanning the gap. The CDR3 totals 15 residues. CDR1 and CDR2 from the germline V gene are GTSNPN and SVGIG (reference sequence). The CDR3 nucleotides are TGTGCCTGGAGTTTGGCGGGGTTGGACACCGGGGAGCTGTTTTTT. Translation gives CAWSLAGLDTGELFF.

The rearrangement links TRBV19 to TRBJ1-4, with TRBD1 identical over 8 bases. The CDR3 consists of 13 residues. Germline CDR1 reads LNHDA; CDR2 reads SQIVND (reference sequence). V gave up 5 bases and J gave up 7 bases; unmatched junction bases: 3. CDR3 nucleotides: TGTGCCAGTAGTCGGGACAGGTCTGAAAAACTGTTTTTT. Residues: CASSRDRSEKLFF.

This chain uses TRBV6-5 with TRBJ1-2, with D possibly matching TRBD1 (6 bases). V gave up 5 bases and J gave up 7 bases, with 20 bases separating them. The CDR3 spans 15 residues. CDR1 is MNHEY and CDR2 is SVGAGI in the germline V gene. CDR3 sequence reads: CASSTGQKLTGGYTF. The DNA for the CDR3 is TGTGCCAGCAGTACCGGACAGAAACTAACAGGTGGCTACACCTTC.

The chain's CDR3 is CSVKSTDANTGELFF. CDR3 sequence (DNA): TGCAGCGTTAAATCGACAGACGCGAACACCGGGGAGCTGTTTTTT. V gene TRBV29-1 combines with J gene TRBJ2-2, with D tentatively TRBD1 (5 bases). In germline, CDR1 is SQVTM, CDR2 ANQGSEA. This CDR3 region has 15 residues. With 5 bases removed from V and 0 bases from J, the gap between germline ends came to 13 bases.

The chain recombines TRBV27 with TRBJ1-5; TRBD1 agrees at 8 bases. CDR1 is MNHEY and CDR2 is SMNVEV in the germline V gene (reference sequence). The CDR3 contains 15 residues. V gave up 5 bases and J gave up 2 bases; unmatched junction bases: 5. CDR3 sequence reads: CASSVDRGRNQPQHF. In DNA form, the CDR3 reads TGTGCCAGCAGTGTTGACAGGGGCCGCAATCAGCCCCAGCATTTT.

The chain combines TRBV18 with TRBJ1-2, with a possible D match to TRBD1 (5 bases). The CDR3 is 14 amino acids. V lost 6 bases and J lost 1, with 12 bases in between. The V gene's germline CDR1 is KGHSH and CDR2 LQKENI. The CDR3 loop reads CASSPDRDNYGYTF. The CDR3 nucleotides read TGTGCCAGCTCCCCTGACAGAGATAACTATGGCTACACCTTC.